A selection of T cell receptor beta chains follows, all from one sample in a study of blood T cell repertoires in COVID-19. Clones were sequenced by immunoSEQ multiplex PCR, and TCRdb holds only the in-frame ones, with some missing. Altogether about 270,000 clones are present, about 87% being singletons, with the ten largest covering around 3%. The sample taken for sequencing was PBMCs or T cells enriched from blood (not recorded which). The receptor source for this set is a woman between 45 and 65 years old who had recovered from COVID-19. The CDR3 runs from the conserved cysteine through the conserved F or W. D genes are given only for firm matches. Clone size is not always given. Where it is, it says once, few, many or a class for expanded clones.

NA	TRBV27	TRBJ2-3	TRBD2	CASSLYVAGGKRGTDTQYF	TGTGCCAGCAGTTTATACGTGGCGGGAGGAAAAAGAGGCACAGATACGCAGTATTTT
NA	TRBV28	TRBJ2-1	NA	CASSFVGPIKERSYNEQFF	TGTGCCAGCAGTTTTGTTGGGCCGATAAAAGAAAGGTCCTACAATGAGCAGTTCTTC
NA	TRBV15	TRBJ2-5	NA	CATSRVTTHSQTQYF	TGTGCCACCAGCAGGGTGACAACCCACTCACAGACCCAGTACTTC
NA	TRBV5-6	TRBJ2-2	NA	CASSLDSHTGELFF	TGTGCCAGCAGCCTAGACAGCCACACCGGGGAGCTGTTTTTT
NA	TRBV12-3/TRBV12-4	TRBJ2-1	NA	CASSYLTGNEQFF	TGTGCCAGCAGTTATCTAACGGGCAATGAGCAGTTCTTC
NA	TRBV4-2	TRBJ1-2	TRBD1	CASSQDSGQGASAYGYTF	TGTGCCAGCAGCCAAGATTCGGGACAGGGGGCGTCGGCGTATGGCTACACCTTC
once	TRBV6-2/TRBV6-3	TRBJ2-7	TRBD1	CASSYSRDRGQYEQYF	TGTGCCAGCAGTTACTCGAGGGACAGGGGGCAATACGAGCAGTACTTC
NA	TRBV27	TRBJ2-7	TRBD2	CASSTRRDYKGQYF	TGTGCCAGCAGTACGAGACGGGACTACAAGGGGCAGTACTTC
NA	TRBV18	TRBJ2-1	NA	CASSQGGNEQFF	TGTGCCAGCTCCCAAGGGGGCAATGAGCAGTTCTTC
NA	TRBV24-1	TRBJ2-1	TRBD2	CATSTILAGGYNEQFF	TGTGCCACCAGTACCATACTAGCGGGAGGGTACAATGAGCAGTTCTTC
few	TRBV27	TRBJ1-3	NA	CASSPQDSSGNTIYF	TGTGCCAGCAGTCCACAAGACAGTTCTGGAAACACCATATATTTT
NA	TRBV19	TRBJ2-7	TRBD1	CASSIEGTASYEQYF	TGTGCCAGTAGTATAGAGGGGACAGCCTCCTACGAGCAGTACTTC
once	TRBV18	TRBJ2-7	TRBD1	CASSPGQDYEQYF	TGTGCCAGCTCACCGGGACAGGACTACGAGCAGTACTTC
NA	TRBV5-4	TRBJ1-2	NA	CASSFQAVNYGYTF	TGTGCCAGCAGCTTCCAAGCGGTTAACTATGGCTACACCTTC
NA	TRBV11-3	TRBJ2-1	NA	CASSLGASFPYNEQFF	TGTGCCAGCAGCTTAGGGGCCAGCTTCCCCTACAATGAGCAGTTCTTC
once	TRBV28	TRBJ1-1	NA	CASSVPAEGAFF	TGTGCCAGCAGCGTCCCTGCGGAAGGAGCTTTCTTT
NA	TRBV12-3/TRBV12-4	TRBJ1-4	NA	CASSGQGFEKLFF	TGTGCCAGCAGTGGGCAGGGTTTTGAAAAACTGTTTTTT
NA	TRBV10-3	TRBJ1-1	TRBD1	CAARGQGVPEAFF	TGTGCCGCCAGGGGTCAGGGGGTCCCTGAAGCTTTCTTT
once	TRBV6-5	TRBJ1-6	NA	CASSYAESSYNSPLHF	TGTGCCAGCAGTTACGCGGAGAGCTCCTATAATTCACCCCTCCACTTT
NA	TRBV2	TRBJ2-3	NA	CASSDTAEDTQYF	TGTGCCAGCAGTGATACTGCGGAAGATACGCAGTATTTT
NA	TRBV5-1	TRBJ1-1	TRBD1	CASSPAGGVSDTEAFF	TGCGCCAGCAGCCCAGCAGGGGGCGTTTCAGACACTGAAGCTTTCTTT
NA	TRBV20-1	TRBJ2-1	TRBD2	CSASRREGYNEQFF	TGCAGTGCAAGTAGGCGGGAGGGCTACAATGAGCAGTTCTTC